This T cell receptor (beta chain) was obtained from a study of control samples from healthy donors and cancer patients. This CDR3 is 15 amino acids long. The germline CDR1 and CDR2 sequences are SNHLY and FYNNEI. Trimming took 3 bases from V and 0 from J, leaving 12 bases between them. This clone was observed once. Produced via immunoSEQ multiplex PCR; TCRdb's table is partial and in-frame only. In the table there are around 110,000 clones, more than 70% of which are singletons. The chain is built from TRBV2 and TRBJ2-7, with TRBD2 as a possible D gene (6 bases). Sequenced: blood. The TCR was taken from a woman aged 70 to 79 in good health. The CDR3: CASSEGGRGSYEQYF. CDR3 DNA sequence: TGTGCCAGCAGTGAGGGGGGACGGGGCTCCTACGAGCAGTACTTC.